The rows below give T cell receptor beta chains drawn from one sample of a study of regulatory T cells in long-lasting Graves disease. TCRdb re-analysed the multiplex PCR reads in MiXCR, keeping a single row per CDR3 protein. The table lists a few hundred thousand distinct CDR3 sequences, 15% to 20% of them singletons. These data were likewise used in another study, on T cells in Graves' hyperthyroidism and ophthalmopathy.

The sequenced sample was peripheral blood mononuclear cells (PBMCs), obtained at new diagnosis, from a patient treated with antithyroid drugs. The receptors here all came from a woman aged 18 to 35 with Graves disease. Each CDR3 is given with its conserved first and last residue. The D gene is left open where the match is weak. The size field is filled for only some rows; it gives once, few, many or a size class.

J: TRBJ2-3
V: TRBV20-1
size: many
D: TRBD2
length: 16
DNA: TGCAGTGCTATTGACTACCGAGCGGGGGTAACAGATACGCAGTATTTT
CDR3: CSAIDYRAGVTDTQYF

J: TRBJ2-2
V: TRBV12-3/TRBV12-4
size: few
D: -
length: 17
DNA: TGTGCCAGCAGTTTTGGGCGGGTTTACGCGAACACCGGGGAGCTGTTTTTT
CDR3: CASSFGRVYANTGELFF

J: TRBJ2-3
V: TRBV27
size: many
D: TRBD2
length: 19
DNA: TGTGCCAGCAGTTTGCGCCGCGCTCTAGCGGGAGGCCGCACAGATACGCAGTATTTT
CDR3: CASSLRRALAGGRTDTQYF

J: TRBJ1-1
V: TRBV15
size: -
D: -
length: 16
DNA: TGTGCCACCAGCAGAGATCAGGCGGGATCGAACACTGAAGCTTTCTTT
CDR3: CATSRDQAGSNTEAFF

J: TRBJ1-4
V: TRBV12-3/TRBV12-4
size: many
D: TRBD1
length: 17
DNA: TGTGCCAGCAGTTTTGGGGGGACAGGGTCAACTAATGAAAAACTGTTTTTT
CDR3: CASSFGGTGSTNEKLFF

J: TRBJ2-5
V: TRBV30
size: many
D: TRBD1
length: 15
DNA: TGTGCCTGGAGTGAGGGACAGGGGGCCGGGGAGACCCAGTACTTC
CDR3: CAWSEGQGAGETQYF

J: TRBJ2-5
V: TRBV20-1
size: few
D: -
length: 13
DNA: TGCAGTGTCCGAAGGACAGCTCAAGAGACCCAGTACTTC
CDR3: CSVRRTAQETQYF

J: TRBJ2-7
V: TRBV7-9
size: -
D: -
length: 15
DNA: TGTGCCAGCAGCTTAAATCGGCGGGGCGCCTACGAGCAGTACTTC
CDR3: CASSLNRRGAYEQYF

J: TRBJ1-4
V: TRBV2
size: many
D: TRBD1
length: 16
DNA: TGTGCCAGCAGTGTGTCCGGGACAGCAACTAATGAAAAACTGTTTTTT
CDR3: CASSVSGTATNEKLFF

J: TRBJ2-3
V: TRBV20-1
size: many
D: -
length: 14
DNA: TGCAGTGCGGACCGACAGGGAGGGCCAGATACGCAGTATTTT
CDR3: CSADRQGGPDTQYF

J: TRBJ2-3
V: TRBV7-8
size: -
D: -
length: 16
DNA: TGTGCCAGCAGTTTTGATGTTTTGGGGGGCACAGATACGCAGTATTTT
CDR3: CASSFDVLGGTDTQYF

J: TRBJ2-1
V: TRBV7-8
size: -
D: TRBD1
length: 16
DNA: TGTGCCAGCAGCTCGTATACGAACAGGGGCTACAATGAGCAGTTCTTC
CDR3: CASSSYTNRGYNEQFF

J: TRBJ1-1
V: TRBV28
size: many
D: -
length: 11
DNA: TGTGCCAGCAGATTTAGCACTGAAGCTTTCTTT
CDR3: CASRFSTEAFF

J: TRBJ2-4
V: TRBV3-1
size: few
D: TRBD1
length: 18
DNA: TGTGCCAGCAGCCAATTCAATACAGGGGTTCTAGCCAAAAACATTCAGTACTTC
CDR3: CASSQFNTGVLAKNIQYF

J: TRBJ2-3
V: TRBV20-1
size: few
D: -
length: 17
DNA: TGCAGTGCTAGAGTGAGCAGACTACCCGGTTGGCGGGATACGCAGTATTTT
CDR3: CSARVSRLPGWRDTQYF

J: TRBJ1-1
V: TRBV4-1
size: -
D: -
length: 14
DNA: TGCGCCAGCAGCCAAGCACGGGACGACACTGAAGCTTTCTTT
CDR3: CASSQARDDTEAFF

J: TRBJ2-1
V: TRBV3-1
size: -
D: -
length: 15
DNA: TGTGCCAGCAGCCAAGATTTGCGGATCTACAATGAGCAGTTCTTC
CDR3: CASSQDLRIYNEQFF

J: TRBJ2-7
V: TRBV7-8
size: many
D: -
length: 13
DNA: TGTGCCAGCAGCTTACAGATGGCGGCCGAGCAGTACTTC
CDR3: CASSLQMAAEQYF

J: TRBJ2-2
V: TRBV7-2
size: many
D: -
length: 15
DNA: TGTGCCAGCAGCTTAGCCCTCCATCCGACCGAGGAGCTGTTTTTT
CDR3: CASSLALHPTEELFF

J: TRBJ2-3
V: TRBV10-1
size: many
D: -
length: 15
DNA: TGCGCCAGCAGTGAGGCGGGAAATACCACAGATACGCAGTATTTT
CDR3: CASSEAGNTTDTQYF

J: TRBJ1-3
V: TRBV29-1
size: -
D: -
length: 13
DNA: TGCAGCGTTGTTGGGGGCGCTGGAAACACCATATATTTT
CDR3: CSVVGGAGNTIYF

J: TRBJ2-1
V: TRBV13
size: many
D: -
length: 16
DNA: TGTGCCAGCAGTTACCTCTATGGCGGAACCTACAATGAGCAGTTCTTC
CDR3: CASSYLYGGTYNEQFF

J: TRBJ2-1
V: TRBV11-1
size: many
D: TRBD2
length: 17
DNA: TGTGCCAGCAGCTCGCCCCGGCGGGGGAGGTCTTACAATGAGCAGTTCTTC
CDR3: CASSSPRRGRSYNEQFF

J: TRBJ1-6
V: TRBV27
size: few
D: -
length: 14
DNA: TGTGCCAGCAGTGGGTGGGCGCCAAATTCACCCCTCCACTTT
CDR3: CASSGWAPNSPLHF

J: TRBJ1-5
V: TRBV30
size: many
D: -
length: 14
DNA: TGTGCCTGGAGTGGGAGGATTAGCAATCAGCCCCAGCATTTT
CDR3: CAWSGRISNQPQHF

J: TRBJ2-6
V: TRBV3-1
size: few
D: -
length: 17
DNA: TGTGCCAGCAGCCAAGAGAAGGGGGGTTCTGGGGCCAACGTCCTGACTTTC
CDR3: CASSQEKGGSGANVLTF

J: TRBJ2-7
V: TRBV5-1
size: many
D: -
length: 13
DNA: TGTGCCAGCAGTCCCCTCCGGGACTACGAGCAGTACTTC
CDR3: CASSPLRDYEQYF

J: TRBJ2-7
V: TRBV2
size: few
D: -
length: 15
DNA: TGTGCCAGCAGTGAAGATGGGGGGATATCCTACGAGCAGTACTTC
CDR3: CASSEDGGISYEQYF

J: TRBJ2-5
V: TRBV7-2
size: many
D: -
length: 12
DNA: TGTGCCAGCAGCTCCCGACCCGGGGCCCAGTACTTC
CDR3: CASSSRPGAQYF

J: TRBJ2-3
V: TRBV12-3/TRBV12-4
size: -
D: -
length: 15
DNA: TGTGCCAGCAGGGGGCTAGGCGGGATCCCAGATACGCAGTATTTT
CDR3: CASRGLGGIPDTQYF

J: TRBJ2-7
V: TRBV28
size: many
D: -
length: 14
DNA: TGTGCCAGCAGTTTTGGGGACCAGAGGTACGAGCAGTACTTC
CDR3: CASSFGDQRYEQYF

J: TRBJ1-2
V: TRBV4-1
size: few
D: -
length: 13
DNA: TGCGCCAGCAGCCAAGTGGGGAACTATGGCTACACCTTC
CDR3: CASSQVGNYGYTF

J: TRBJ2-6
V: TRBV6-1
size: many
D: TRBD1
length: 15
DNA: TGTGCCAGCAGTGAGACAGGGGGTGGGGCCAACGTCCTGACTTTC
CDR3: CASSETGGGANVLTF

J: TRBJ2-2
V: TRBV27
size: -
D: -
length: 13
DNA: TGTGCCAGCAGAACCCGAAACACCGGGGAGCTGTTTTTT
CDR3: CASRTRNTGELFF

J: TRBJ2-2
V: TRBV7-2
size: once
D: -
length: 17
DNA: TGTGCCAGCAGCTTAGCGGTGCAGGCCACGAAAACCGGGGAGCCGTTTTTT
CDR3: CASSLAVQATKTGEPFF

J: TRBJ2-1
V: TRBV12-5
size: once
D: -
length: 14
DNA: TGTGCTAGTGGTCCGGAAGGCTCCTACAATGAGCAGTTCTTC
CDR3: CASGPEGSYNEQFF

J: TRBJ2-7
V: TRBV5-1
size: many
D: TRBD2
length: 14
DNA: TGCGCCAGCAGCTTGCGTGGGAGGGTGGACGAGCAGTACTTC
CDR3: CASSLRGRVDEQYF

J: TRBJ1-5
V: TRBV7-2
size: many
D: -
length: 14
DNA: TGTGCCAGCAGCTTACACAGTATCAATCAGCCCCAGCATTTT
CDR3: CASSLHSINQPQHF

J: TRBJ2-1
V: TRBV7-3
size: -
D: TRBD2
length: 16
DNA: TGTGCCAGCAGCTTTTTTGGGCTAGCGGGGGACAATGAGCAGTTCTTC
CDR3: CASSFFGLAGDNEQFF